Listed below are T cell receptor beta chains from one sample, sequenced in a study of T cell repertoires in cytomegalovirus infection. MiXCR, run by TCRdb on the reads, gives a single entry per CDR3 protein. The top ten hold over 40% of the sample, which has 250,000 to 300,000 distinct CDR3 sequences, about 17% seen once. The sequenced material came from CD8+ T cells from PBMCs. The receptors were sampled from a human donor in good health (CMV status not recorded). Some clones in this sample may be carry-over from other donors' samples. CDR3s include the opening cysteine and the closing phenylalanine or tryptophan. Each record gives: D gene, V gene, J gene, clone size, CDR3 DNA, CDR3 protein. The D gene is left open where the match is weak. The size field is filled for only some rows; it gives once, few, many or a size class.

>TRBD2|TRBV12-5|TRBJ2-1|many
TGTGCTAGTGGTTTTATAGCGGGGGGGCCTATTGAGCAGTTCTTC
CASGFIAGGPIEQFF
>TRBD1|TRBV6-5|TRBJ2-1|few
TGTGCCAGCAGTCCGCCGGACAGGGGATGTCAGTTCTTC
CASSPPDRGCQFF
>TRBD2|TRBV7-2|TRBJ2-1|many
TGTGCCAGCAGCTTAAACCGGGGGGGGGAGAGGAATGAGCAGTTCTTC
CASSLNRGGERNEQFF
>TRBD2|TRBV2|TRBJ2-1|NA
TGTGCCAGCAGGGATTCTAGCGGGGGGGCACATGAGCAGTTCTTC
CASRDSSGGAHEQFF
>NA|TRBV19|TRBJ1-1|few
TGTGCCAGTAGTCCACAGATTATGAACACTGAAGCTTTCTTT
CASSPQIMNTEAFF
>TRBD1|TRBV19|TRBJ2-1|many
TGTGCCAGTAGTACATGGACAGGGAATGAGCAGTTCTTC
CASSTWTGNEQFF
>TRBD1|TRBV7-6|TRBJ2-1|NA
TGTGCCAGCAGCTTGGGCGTGAGACAGGGGTACAATGAGCAGTTCTTC
CASSLGVRQGYNEQFF
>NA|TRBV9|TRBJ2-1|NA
TGTGCCAGCAGCGTTTCGCAGTTTGGGGGTGATGAGCAGTTCTTC
CASSVSQFGGDEQFF
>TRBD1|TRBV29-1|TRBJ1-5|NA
TGCAGCGTTCGGCTGACAGGGCCTAATCAGCCCCAGCATTTT
CSVRLTGPNQPQHF
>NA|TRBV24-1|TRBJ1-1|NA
TGTGCCACCAGTTACAGCGCCGGGCCTACCCCTCCTCCCTGGAACACTGAAGCTTTCTTT
CATSYSAGPTPPPWNTEAFF
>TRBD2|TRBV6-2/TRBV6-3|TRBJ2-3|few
TGTGCCAGCGTCGACCCCGGGACTAGCGGGGGACCCACAGATACGCAGTATTTT
CASVDPGTSGGPTDTQYF
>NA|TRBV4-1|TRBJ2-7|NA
TGCGCCAGCAGCCGTATTCGGGCCGACTACGAGCAGTACTTC
CASSRIRADYEQYF
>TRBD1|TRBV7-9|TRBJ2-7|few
TGTGCCAGCAGCTTATGGGGACAGTTCGAGGATCCCTACGAGCAGTACTTC
CASSLWGQFEDPYEQYF
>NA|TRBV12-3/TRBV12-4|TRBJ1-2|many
TGTGCCAGCAGCCTTACCACAGGGTCTAACTATGGCTACACCTTC
CASSLTTGSNYGYTF
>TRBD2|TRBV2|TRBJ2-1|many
TGTGCCAGCCCTAGCGGTTCCTACAATGAGCAGTTCTTC
CASPSGSYNEQFF
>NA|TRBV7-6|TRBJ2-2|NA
TGTGCCAGCAGCTTTGATCCAGCGAACACCGGGGAGCTGTTTTTT
CASSFDPANTGELFF
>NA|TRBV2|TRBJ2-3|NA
TGTGCCAGCAGTGAAGCGCTTCCTTGGCAGGGAATTGCAGATACGCAGTATTTT
CASSEALPWQGIADTQYF
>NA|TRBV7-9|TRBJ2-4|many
TGTGCCAGCAGCCCGGGGCCTGTAGCCAAAAACATTCAGTACTTC
CASSPGPVAKNIQYF
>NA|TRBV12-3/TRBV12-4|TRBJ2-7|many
TGTGCCAGCAGGGAGGACAGCTCCTACGAGCAGTACTTC
CASREDSSYEQYF
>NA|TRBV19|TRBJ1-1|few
TGTGCCAGTAGTATAGCGTGGGGTGCGGACACTGAAGCTTTCTTT
CASSIAWGADTEAFF
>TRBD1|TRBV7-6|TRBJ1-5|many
TGTGCCAGCAGCTTAGGGGACAGCTATAGCAATCAGCCCCAGCATTTT
CASSLGDSYSNQPQHF
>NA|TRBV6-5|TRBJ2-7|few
TGTGCCAGCAGTTACCAACCCAACTACGAGCAGTACTTC
CASSYQPNYEQYF
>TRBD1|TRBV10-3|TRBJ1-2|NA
TGTGCCATCAGTGAGGACAGGGGGAATGGCTACACCTTC
CAISEDRGNGYTF
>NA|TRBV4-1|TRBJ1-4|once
TGCGCCAGCAGCCAAGACTCAGCACCCAATGAAAAACTGTTTTTT
CASSQDSAPNEKLFF
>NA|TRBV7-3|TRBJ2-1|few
TGTGCCAGCAGCTTAAGATTCCGGGATGAGCAGTTCTTC
CASSLRFRDEQFF
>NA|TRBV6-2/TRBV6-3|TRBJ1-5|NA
TGTGCCAGCAGGCAATGGGCGGAAATTTCACCCCAGCATTTT
CASRQWAEISPQHF
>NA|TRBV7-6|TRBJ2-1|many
TGTGCCAGCAGCTTGGGCGATGACAGTTACAATGAGCAGTTCTTC
CASSLGDDSYNEQFF
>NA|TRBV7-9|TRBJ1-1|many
TGTGCCAGCAGCCCGCCGGGGGCTGGGGACACTGAAGCTTTCTTT
CASSPPGAGDTEAFF
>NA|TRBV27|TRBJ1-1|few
TGTGCCAGCAGTTTATCAGGGTTCACTGAAGCTTTCTTT
CASSLSGFTEAFF
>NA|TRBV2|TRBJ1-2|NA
TGTGCCAGCAGTGAACGGTACTATGGCTACACCTTC
CASSERYYGYTF
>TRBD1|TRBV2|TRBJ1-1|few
TGTGCCAGCACCGGGACAGGAGGAGCTTTCTTT
CASTGTGGAFF
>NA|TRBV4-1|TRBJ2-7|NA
TGCGCCAGCAGCCAAGATCAGGTCTACGAGCAGTACTTC
CASSQDQVYEQYF
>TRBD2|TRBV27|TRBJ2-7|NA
TGTGCCAGCAGCACCGGGACTAGCGTTTGGGAGCAGTACTTC
CASSTGTSVWEQYF
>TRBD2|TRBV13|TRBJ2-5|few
TGTGCCAGCAGCCCAGGACTAGCGGGGGAGTTCAACCAAGAGACCCAGTACTTC
CASSPGLAGEFNQETQYF
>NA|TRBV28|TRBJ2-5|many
TGTGCCAGCAGTTCCTCTCTCGACAGCATACAAGAGACCCAGTACTTC
CASSSSLDSIQETQYF
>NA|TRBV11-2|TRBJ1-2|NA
TGTGCCAGCAGCCCCCGGGGCGTCCCTTGGGCCTATGGCTACACCTTC
CASSPRGVPWAYGYTF
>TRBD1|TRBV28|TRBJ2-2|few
TGTGCCAGCAGTCCAACAGGGGGGAACACCGGGGAGCTGTTTTTT
CASSPTGGNTGELFF
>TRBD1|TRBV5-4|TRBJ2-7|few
TGTGCCAGCAGCCACGGGACAGAGATTTACGAGCAGTACTTC
CASSHGTEIYEQYF
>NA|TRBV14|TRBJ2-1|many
TGTGCCAGCAGCCAAGACAGGGGCAATGAGCAGTTCTTC
CASSQDRGNEQFF
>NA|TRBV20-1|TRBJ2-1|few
TGCAGTGCTAGAGATCTGGGCAGAACTATGCCTCCACAAAGGGACAATGAGCAGTTCTTC
CSARDLGRTMPPQRDNEQFF
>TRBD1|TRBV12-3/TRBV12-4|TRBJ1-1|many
TGTGCCAGCAGTTCATCACAGGGGGCAGTCGGTGAAGCTTTCTTT
CASSSSQGAVGEAFF
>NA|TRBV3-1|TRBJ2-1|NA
TGTGCCAGCAGCGCCACTGCCGAGAGCTCCTACAATGAGCAGTTCTTC
CASSATAESSYNEQFF
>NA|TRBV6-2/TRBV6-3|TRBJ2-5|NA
TGTGCCAGCAGTTACACTGAAGAGACCCAGTACTTC
CASSYTEETQYF